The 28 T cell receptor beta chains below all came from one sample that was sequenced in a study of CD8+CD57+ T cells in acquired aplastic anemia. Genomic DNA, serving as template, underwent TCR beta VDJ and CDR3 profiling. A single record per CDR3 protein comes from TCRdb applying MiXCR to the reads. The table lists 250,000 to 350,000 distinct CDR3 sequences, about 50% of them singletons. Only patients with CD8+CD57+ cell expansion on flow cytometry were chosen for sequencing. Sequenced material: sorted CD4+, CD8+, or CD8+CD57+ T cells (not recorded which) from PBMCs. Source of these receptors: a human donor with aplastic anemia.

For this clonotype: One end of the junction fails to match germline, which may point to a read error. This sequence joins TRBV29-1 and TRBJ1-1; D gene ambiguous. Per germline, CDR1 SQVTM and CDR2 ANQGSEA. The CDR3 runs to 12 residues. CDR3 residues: CASSIGITEAFF. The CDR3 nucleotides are TGTGCCAGTAGTATCGGAATTACTGAAGCTTTCTTT.

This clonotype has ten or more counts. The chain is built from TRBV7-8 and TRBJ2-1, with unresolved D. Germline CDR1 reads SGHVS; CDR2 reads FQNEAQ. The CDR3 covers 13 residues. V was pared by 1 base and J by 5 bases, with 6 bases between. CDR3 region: CASSLEVNNEQFF. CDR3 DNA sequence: TGTGCCAGCAGCTTAGAGGTAAACAATGAGCAGTTCTTC.

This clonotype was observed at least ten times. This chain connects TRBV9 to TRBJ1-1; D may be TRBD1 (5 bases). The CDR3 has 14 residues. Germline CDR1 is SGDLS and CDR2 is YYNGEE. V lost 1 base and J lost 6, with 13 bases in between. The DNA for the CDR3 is TGTGCCAGCAGCGTACAGGGTGGGAATGCTGAAGCTTTCTTT. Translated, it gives CASSVQGGNAEAFF.

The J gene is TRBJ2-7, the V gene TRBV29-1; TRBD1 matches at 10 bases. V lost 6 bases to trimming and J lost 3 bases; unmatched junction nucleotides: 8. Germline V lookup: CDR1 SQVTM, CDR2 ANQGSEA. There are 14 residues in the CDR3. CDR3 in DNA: TGCAGCGTCGACCCGGGACAGGGGTTCTACGAGCAGTACTTC. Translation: CSVDPGQGFYEQYF.

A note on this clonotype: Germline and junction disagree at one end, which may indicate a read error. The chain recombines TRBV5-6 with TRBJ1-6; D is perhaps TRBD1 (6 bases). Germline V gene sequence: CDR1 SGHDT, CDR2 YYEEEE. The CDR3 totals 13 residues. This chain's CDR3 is CASSLGALRTLHF. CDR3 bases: TGTGCCAGCAGTTTGGGGGCATTAAGAACCCTCCACTTT.

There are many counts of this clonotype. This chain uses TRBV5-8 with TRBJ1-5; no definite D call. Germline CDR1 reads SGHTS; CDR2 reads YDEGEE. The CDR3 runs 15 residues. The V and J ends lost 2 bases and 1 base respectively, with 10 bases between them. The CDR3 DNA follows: TGTGCCAGCAGCTTTGGGGTTTCGAGCAATCAGCCCCAGCATTTT. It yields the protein CASSFGVSSNQPQHF. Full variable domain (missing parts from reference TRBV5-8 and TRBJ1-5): EAGVTQSPTHLIKTRGQQATLRCSPISGHTSVYWYQQALGLGLQFLLWYDEGEERNRGNFPPRFSGRQFPNYSSELNVNALELEDSALYLCASSFGVSSNQPQHFGDGTRLSIL.

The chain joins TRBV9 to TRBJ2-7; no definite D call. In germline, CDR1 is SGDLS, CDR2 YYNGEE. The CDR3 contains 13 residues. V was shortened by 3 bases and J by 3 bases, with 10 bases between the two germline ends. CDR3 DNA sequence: TGTGCCAGCAGCGCCCAACTGAGCTACGAGCAGTACTTC. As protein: CASSAQLSYEQYF.

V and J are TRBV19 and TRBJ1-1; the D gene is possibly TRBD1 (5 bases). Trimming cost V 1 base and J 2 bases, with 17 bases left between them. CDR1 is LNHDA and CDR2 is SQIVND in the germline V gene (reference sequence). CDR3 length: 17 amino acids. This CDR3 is CASSIAVGRGINTEAFF. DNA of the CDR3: TGTGCCAGTAGTATAGCGGTGGGTAGGGGAATTAACACTGAAGCTTTCTTT. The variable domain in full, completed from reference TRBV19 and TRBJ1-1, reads DGGITQSPKYLFRKEGQNVTLSCEQNLNHDAMYWYRQDPGQGLRLIYYSQIVNDFQKGDIAEGYSVSREKKESFPLTVTSAQKNPTAFYLCASSIAVGRGINTEAFFGQGTRLTVV.

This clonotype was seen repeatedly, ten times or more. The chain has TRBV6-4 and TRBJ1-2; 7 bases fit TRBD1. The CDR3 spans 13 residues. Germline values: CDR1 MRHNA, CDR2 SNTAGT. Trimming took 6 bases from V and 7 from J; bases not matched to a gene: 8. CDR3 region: CASRRDPGGGYTF. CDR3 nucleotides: TGTGCCAGCAGGAGGGATCCAGGGGGTGGCTACACCTTC.

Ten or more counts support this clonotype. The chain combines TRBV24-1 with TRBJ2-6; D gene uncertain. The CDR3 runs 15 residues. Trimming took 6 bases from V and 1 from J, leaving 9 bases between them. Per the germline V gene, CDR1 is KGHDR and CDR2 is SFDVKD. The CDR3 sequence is CATSPDGSGANVLTF. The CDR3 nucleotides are TGTGCCACCAGTCCAGACGGGTCTGGGGCCAACGTCCTGACTTTC.

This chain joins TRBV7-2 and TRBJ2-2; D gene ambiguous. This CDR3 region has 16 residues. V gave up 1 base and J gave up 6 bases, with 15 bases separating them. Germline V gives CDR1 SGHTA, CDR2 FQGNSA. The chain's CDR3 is CASSLGLNQRAGELFF. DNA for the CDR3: TGTGCCAGCAGCTTAGGACTCAACCAAAGGGCCGGGGAGCTGTTTTTT.

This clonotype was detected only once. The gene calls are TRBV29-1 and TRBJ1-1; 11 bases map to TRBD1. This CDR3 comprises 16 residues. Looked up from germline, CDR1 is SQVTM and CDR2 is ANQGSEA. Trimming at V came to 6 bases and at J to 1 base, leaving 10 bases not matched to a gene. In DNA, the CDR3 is TGCAGCGTCCAAGGACAGGGGGCAGACTGGAACACTGAAGCTTTCTTT. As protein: CSVQGQGADWNTEAFF.

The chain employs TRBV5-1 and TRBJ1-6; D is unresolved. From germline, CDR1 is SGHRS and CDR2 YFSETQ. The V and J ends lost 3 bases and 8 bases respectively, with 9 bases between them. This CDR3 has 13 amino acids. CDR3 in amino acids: CASSSDGHSPLHF. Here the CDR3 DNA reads TGCGCCAGCAGCTCGGACGGGCATTCACCCCTCCACTTT.

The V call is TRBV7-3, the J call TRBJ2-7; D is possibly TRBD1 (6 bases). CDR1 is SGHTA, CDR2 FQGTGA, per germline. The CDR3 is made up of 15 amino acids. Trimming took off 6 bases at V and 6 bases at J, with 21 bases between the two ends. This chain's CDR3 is CASSFDRNRVGEQYF. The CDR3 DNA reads TGTGCCAGCAGTTTCGACCGTAACAGGGTGGGCGAGCAGTACTTC.

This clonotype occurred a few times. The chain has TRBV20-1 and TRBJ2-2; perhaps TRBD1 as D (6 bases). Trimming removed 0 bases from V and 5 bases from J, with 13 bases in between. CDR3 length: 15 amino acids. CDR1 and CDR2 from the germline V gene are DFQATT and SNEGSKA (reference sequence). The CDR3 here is CSARDGTLDTGELFF. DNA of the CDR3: TGCAGTGCTAGAGACGGGACACTTGATACCGGGGAGCTGTTTTTT.

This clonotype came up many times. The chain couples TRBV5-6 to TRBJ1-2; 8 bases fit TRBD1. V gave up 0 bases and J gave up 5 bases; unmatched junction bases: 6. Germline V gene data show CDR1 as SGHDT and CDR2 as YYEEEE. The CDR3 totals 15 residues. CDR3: CASSLGQGIVYGYTF. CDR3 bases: TGTGCCAGCAGCTTGGGACAGGGGATTGTGTATGGCTACACCTTC.

CDR3 loop: CASSLGLTGAATQYF. As DNA, the CDR3 is TGTGCCAGCAGCTTAGGCCTAACAGGTGCCGCGACCCAGTACTTC. The rearrangement uses TRBV11-2 and TRBJ2-5; tentative D call: TRBD1 (5 bases). The CDR3 totals 15 residues. The germline CDR1 and CDR2 sequences are SGHAT and FQNNGV. With 1 base removed from V and 7 bases from J, the gap between germline ends came to 16 bases. Using reference TRBV11-2 and TRBJ2-5 for the parts outside the CDR3, the full variable domain is EAGVAQSPRYKIIEKRQSVAFWCNPISGHATLYWYQQILGQGPKLLIQFQNNGVVDDSQLPKDRFSAERLKGVDSTLKIQPAKLEDSAVYLCASSLGLTGAATQYFGPGTRLLVL.

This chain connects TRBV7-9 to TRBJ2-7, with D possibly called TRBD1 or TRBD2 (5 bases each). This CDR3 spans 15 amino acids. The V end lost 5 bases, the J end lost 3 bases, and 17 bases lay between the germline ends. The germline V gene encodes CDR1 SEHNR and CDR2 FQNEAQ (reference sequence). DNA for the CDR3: TGTGCCAGCAGCGTCCCGCCGGGGCTTGGCTACGAGCAGTACTTC. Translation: CASSVPPGLGYEQYF.

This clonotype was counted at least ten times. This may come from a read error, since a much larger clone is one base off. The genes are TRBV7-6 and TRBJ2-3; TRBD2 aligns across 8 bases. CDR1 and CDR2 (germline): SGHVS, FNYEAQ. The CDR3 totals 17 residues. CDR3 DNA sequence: TGTGCCAGCAGCTTTGGCCTAAGCGGGAGCACCACAGGTACGCAGTATTTT. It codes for CASSFGLSGSTTGTQYF. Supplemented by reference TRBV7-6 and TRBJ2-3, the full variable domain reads GAGVSQSPRYKVTKRGQDVALRCDPISGHVSLYWYRQALGQGPEFLTYFNYEAQQDKSGLPNDRFSAERPEGSISTLTIQRTEQRDSAMYRCASSFGLSGSTTGTQYFGPGTRLTVL.

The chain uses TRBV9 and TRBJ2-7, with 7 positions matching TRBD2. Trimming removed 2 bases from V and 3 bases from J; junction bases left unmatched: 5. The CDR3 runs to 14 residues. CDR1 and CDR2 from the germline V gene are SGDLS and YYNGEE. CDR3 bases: TGTGCCAGCAGCGTGGGGGGGGGGGACTACGAGCAGTACTTC. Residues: CASSVGGGDYEQYF.

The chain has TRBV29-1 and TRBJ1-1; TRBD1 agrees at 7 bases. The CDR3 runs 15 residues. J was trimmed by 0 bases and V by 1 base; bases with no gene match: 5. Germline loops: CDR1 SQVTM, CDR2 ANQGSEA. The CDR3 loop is CSVEGGQRMNTEAFF. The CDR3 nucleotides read TGCAGCGTTGAAGGGGGACAGCGGATGAACACTGAAGCTTTCTTT.

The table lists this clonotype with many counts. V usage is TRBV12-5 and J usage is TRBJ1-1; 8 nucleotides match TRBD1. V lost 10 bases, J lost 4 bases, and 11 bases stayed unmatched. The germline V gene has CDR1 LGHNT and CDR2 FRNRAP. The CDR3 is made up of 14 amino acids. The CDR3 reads CATSLQGAITEAFF. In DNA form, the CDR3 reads TGTGCTACCAGTTTGCAGGGGGCGATCACTGAAGCTTTCTTT.

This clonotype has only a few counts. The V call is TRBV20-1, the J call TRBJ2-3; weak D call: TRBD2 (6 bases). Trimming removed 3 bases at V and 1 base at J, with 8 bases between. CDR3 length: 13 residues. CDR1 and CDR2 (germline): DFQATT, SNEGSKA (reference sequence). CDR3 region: CSARGGGTDTQYF. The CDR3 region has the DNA TGCAGTGCTAGGGGCGGGGGCACAGATACGCAGTATTTT.

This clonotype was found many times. CDR3 nucleotide sequence: TGTGCCAGCAGCGTAAATGCGGCAAGCTCCTACAATGAGCAGTTCTTC. Amino acids: CASSVNAASSYNEQFF. The chain carries TRBV9 and TRBJ2-1; D uncertain. There are 16 residues in the CDR3. Germline V CDR1 and CDR2: SGDLS, YYNGEE. Deletions cut 1 base from V and 0 bases from J, with 11 bases between.

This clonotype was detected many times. The CDR3 here is CASSLKKIAGQAYEQYF. The DNA of the CDR3 is TGTGCCAGCAGCTTGAAAAAGATTGCGGGACAGGCCTACGAGCAGTACTTC. J is TRBJ2-7 and V is TRBV5-8; 8 bases are a match to TRBD1. The germline V gene encodes CDR1 SGHTS and CDR2 YDEGEE. V lost 1 base to trimming and J lost 2 bases; unmatched junction nucleotides: 11. The CDR3 loop spans 17 amino acids.

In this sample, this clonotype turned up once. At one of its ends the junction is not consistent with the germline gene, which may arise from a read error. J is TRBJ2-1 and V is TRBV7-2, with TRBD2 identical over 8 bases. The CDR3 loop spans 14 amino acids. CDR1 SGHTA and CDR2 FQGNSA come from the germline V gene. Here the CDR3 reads CASSNQRGYDERFF. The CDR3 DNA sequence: TGTGCCAGCAGTAACCAGCGGGGGTACGATGAGCGGTTCTTC.

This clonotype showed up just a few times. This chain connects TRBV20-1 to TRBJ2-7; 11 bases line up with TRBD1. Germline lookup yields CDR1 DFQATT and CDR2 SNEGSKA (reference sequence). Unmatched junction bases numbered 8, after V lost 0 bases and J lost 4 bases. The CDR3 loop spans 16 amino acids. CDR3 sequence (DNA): TGCAGTGCTAGAGAACCTCGGACAGGGGGCGCGTACGAGCAGTACTTC. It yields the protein CSAREPRTGGAYEQYF.

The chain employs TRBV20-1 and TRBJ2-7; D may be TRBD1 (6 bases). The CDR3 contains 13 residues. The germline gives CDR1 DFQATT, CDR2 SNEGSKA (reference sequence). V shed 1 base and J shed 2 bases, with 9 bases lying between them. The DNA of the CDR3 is TGCAGTGCTAGAGGGACAGAGCCCTACGAGCAGTACTTC. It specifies CSARGTEPYEQYF.